The entry below describes one T cell receptor beta chain. Its antigen is not known. TCRdb used MiXCR to reprocess the 5' RACE reads, holding one entry per CDR3 protein. The data show 1.5 million to 2 million distinct CDR3 sequences, less than 40% seen once. The data originate from a study of identical twins. The CDR3 extends over 15 amino acids. The V gene's germline CDR1 is SEHNR and CDR2 FQNEAQ (reference sequence). Study-wide results and caveats: Memory repertoires lacked the insertion deficit that abundant cord blood beta clonotypes showed. Out-of-frame alpha sequences shared by twins were enriched for low generation probability.

The sequencing input was cord blood. The TCR sequence derives from a newborn girl in good health. V and J are TRBV7-9 and TRBJ2-4; 9 bases fit TRBD1. The end of the DNA is better explained by TRBJ2-7, so the J call may be wrong. The CDR3 DNA reads as TGTGCCAGCAGCCCGAGGACAGGGGACACCTACGAGCAGTACTTC. As protein: CASSPRTGDTYEQYF.